This is a list of T cell receptor beta chains from one sample in a study of T cells in Graves' hyperthyroidism and ophthalmopathy. TCRdb re-derived calls from the multiplex PCR reads in MiXCR, one entry per CDR3 protein. Of about 680,000 distinct CDR3 sequences listed, 35% were seen once; the top ten hold roughly 30%. Sequencing used blood. Receptor source: a woman in her thirties or forties with Graves' hyperthyroidism. Both conserved end residues are part of each CDR3. Some rows mark clone size as missing; the rest say once, few, many or name a class of expanded clone.

few	TRBJ1-5	TRBV19	CARDRHGTDLGRHF
few	TRBJ2-7	TRBV12-3/TRBV12-4	CASSLGDLRDEQYF
.	TRBJ2-6	TRBV9	CASSVDVVGGINVLTF
.	TRBJ2-7	TRBV11-3	CAGSYRYEQYF
.	TRBJ1-2	TRBV5-1	CASSVGSDRGRYGYTF
few	TRBJ2-7	TRBV6-5	CASRRDLSYEQYF
.	TRBJ2-1	TRBV5-1	CASSLGDRGQQFF
many	TRBJ2-7	TRBV7-3	CASSVPGRSSYEQYF
many	TRBJ2-2	TRBV29-1	CSVESIHRGTGELFF
.	TRBJ1-1	TRBV14	CASSQVQPRPEAFF
.	TRBJ1-2	TRBV20-1	CSARAGGVGYGYTF
few	TRBJ1-1	TRBV7-9	CASSSQGTGSTEAFF
.	TRBJ1-2	TRBV19	CASSSFGQAGGYTF
.	TRBJ2-2	TRBV6-6	CASSYVESLNTGELFF
few	TRBJ1-1	TRBV12-3/TRBV12-4	CASSADPSTEAFF
.	TRBJ1-6	TRBV12-3/TRBV12-4	CASMASSYNSPLRF
many	TRBJ2-2	TRBV10-3	CASGSNNEPSNTGELFF
.	.	TRBV29-1	CSVADDWDNEQFF
.	TRBJ1-1	TRBV4-1	CASSPLGRMNTEAFF
many	TRBJ1-6	TRBV7-9	CASSFAGGVYSPLHF
many	TRBJ2-5	TRBV7-8	CASSSTRGQETQYF
many	TRBJ1-5	TRBV5-1	CASSLTATSGGNQPQHF
.	TRBJ1-2	TRBV7-2	CASSFQQGADGYTF
.	TRBJ2-7	TRBV5-1	CASSAGLAVQRETQYF
.	TRBJ2-7	TRBV20-1	CSAREWTAHEQYF
.	TRBJ2-2	TRBV28	CASSLYRAIGELFF
many	TRBJ1-1	TRBV7-9	CASSPQRDRANEAFF
many	TRBJ2-2	TRBV25-1	CASSDRITGELFF
.	TRBJ2-2	TRBV14	CASSHNYLDREDTGELFF
few	.	TRBV20-1	CSAIGLTNNEQFF
.	TRBJ2-3	TRBV7-6	CASSPPSSYTQYF
many	TRBJ1-2	TRBV10-3	CAISSGGGDVVGYTF
.	TRBJ1-2	TRBV20-1	CSARTGQIYGYTF
.	TRBJ1-6	TRBV5-6	CASSLRTASYNSPLHF
few	TRBJ1-5	TRBV19	CASSKPQHF
few	TRBJ2-7	TRBV5-6	CASSFRTGLSYEQYF
.	TRBJ2-7	TRBV5-6	CASSLGGPAHYEQYF